The source of this T cell receptor beta chain is a study of cytomegalovirus exposure and HLA in healthy donors. The study ran its PCR with 60 Vbeta and 13 Jbeta primers. Libraries were prepared by immunoSEQ multiplex PCR; TCRdb keeps only in-frame clonotypes and omits some of them. Among approximately 190,000 clones listed, 80% to 90% were seen once. The CDR3 is made up of 15 amino acids. In germline, CDR1 is KGHSH, CDR2 LQKENI. The trim removed 5 bases at V and 7 bases at J, leaving 7 bases unmatched. Points from the study as a whole: Later analysis identified a missense DCLRE1C variant that was linked to TCR beta V- and J-gene trimming. The likely explanation for a cluster of highly shared sequence variants was sequencing artifact. A later analysis found common viral pathogens apparently linked to several of the most significant clusters.

On this clone itself: Its antigen is not known.

The sequencing sample was made of PBMCs. V is TRBV18 and J is TRBJ2-1; 11 bases are shared with TRBD2. This receptor was identified in a young man in good health and CMV-seronegative. The CDR3 DNA sequence: TGTGCCAGCTCATCAACTAGCGGGAGAATGAATGAGCAGTTCTTC. It is translated as CASSSTSGRMNEQFF.